The present T cell receptor beta chain was sequenced within a study of blood T cells in healthy people across ages. With a J-beta primer mix and a sample-barcoded 5' primer, a second PCR ran about 6 to 11 cycles. Via MiXCR, TCRdb re-called the 5' RACE reads, giving one row per CDR3 protein. The data contain approximately 800,000 distinct CDR3 sequences, 53% of them seen just once; the ten biggest clones take up roughly 37%. CDR3 length equals 13 residues. In germline, CDR1 is SNHLY, CDR2 FYNNEI. This TCR was recovered from an elderly man in good health. The genes are TRBV2 and TRBJ2-5; the D gene is possibly TRBD1 (6 bases). The end of the DNA fits TRBJ2-7 better, so the J call may be wrong. The sample consisted of blood. CDR3 amino acids: CAGAGQRAYEQYF. As DNA, the CDR3 is TGTGCCGGCGCCGGACAGCGAGCCTACGAGCAGTACTTC.